This T cell receptor (beta chain) was retrieved from a study of cytomegalovirus exposure and HLA in healthy donors. Study-level findings and limits: About 87% or about 30% of the time was how often most TCR beta V segments were productive, according to an earlier analysis.

A word on this clone: The target antigen is unknown.

CDR1 and CDR2 (germline): SGHVS, FNYEAQ. With 1 base removed from V and 9 bases from J, the gap between germline ends came to 16 bases. The length of the CDR3 is 15 residues. Primers: 60 Vbeta forward and 13 Jbeta reverse. Here immunoSEQ multiplex PCR was the method, and the copy in TCRdb shows in-frame clones only, minus some. The data hold about 180,000 clones, with 77% observed a single time. The chain links TRBV7-6 to TRBJ2-1; TRBD2 might be the D (6 bases). The sample consisted of PBMCs. This sequence originates from a man aged 18 to 30 in good health and CMV-seronegative. The CDR3 is CASSLGTGGAGEQFF. The DNA for the CDR3 is TGTGCCAGCAGCTTAGGTACAGGAGGGGCGGGTGAGCAGTTCTTC. Based on the CDR3 plus reference TRBV7-6 and TRBJ2-1, the full variable domain is GAGVSQSPRYKVTKRGQDVALRCDPISGHVSLYWYRQALGQGPEFLTYFNYEAQQDKSGLPNDRFSAERPEGSISTLTIQRTEQRDSAMYRCASSLGTGGAGEQFFGPGTRLTVL.